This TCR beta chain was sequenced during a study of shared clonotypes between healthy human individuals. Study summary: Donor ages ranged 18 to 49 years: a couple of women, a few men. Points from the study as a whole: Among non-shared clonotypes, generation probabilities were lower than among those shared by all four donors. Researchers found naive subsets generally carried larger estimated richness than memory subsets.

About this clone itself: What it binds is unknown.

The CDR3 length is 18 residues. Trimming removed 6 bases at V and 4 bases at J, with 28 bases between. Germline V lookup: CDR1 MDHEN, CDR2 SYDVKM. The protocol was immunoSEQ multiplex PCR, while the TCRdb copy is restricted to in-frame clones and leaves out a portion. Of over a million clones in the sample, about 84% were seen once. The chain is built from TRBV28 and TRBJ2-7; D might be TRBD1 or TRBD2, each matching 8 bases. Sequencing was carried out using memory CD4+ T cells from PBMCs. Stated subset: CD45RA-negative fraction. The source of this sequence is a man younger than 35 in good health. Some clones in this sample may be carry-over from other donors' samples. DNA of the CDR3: TGTGCCAGCAGCCCGGGAGGGACAGGCCTCCAGGGGAGTTACGAGCAGTACTTC. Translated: CASSPGGTGLQGSYEQYF. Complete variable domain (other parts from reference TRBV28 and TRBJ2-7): DVKVTQSSRYLVKRTGEKVFLECVQDMDHENMFWYRQDPGLGLRLIYFSYDVKMKEKGDIPEGYSVSREKKERFSLILESASTNQTSMYLCASSPGGTGLQGSYEQYFGPGTRLTVT.